One sample yielded the 21 T cell receptor beta chains listed below, sequenced in a study of spatial heterogeneity in lung cancer. Time point reported: sample taken at primary tumor resection. TCRdb ran MiXCR on the 5' RACE reads and lists one entry per CDR3 protein. The sample lists about 5,000 distinct CDR3 sequences; approximately 4% were seen once. Sequenced here: normal lung tissue next to the tumor, sampled at surgery. Source of these receptors: a male donor with early-stage non-small cell lung cancer.

This clonotype appeared many times. The rearrangement links TRBV15 to TRBJ2-1; TRBD1 matches at 8 bases. Looked up from germline, CDR1 is LNHNV and CDR2 is YYDKDF (reference sequence). The length of the CDR3 is 15 residues. V dropped 0 bases and J dropped 6; count of bases not matched to a gene: 4. The CDR3 DNA reads as TGTGCCACCAGCAGAGAATACCAGGGGGCCAATGAGCAGTTCTTC. Translated: CATSREYQGANEQFF.

As to this clonotype: A much larger clone differs from this one at a single base, so this may be a read error. This sequence joins TRBV19 and TRBJ1-1, with D perhaps matching TRBD1 (6 bases). CDR1 and CDR2 (germline): LNHDA, SQIVND (reference sequence). The CDR3 is 14 amino acids. Trimming shortened V by 6 bases and J by 1 base, and 12 bases separated the two germline ends. The CDR3 here is CASSWGQGNTEAFF. DNA for the CDR3: TGTGCCAGTAGCTGGGGGCAAGGGAACACTGAAGCTTTCTTT.

Sample share makes this clonotype medium-sized. This chain's CDR3 is CASSPLSGAGGEQYF. In DNA, the CDR3 is TGTGCCAGCAGCCCTCTATCGGGGGCCGGAGGGGAGCAGTACTTC. This chain connects TRBV11-2 to TRBJ2-7; D may match TRBD1 or TRBD2 (6 bases each). Germline CDR1 SGHAT, CDR2 FQNNGV. The V and J ends lost 5 bases and 7 bases respectively, with 21 bases between them. The CDR3 runs 15 residues.

By its share, this clonotype is medium-sized. The chain joins TRBV11-2 to TRBJ1-1; TRBD1 might be the D (5 bases). Germline-derived CDR1 and CDR2 are SGHAT and FQNNGV. Trimming removed 5 bases at V and 1 base at J, with 11 bases between. This CDR3 has 14 residues. The CDR3 is CASSGDPRNTEAFF. CDR3 DNA: TGTGCCAGCAGCGGGGACCCCAGGAACACTGAAGCTTTCTTT.

This clonotype was detected many times. This chain connects TRBV20-1 to TRBJ2-3; D call uncertain. This CDR3 region has 15 residues. V lost 1 base and J 3 bases, leaving 14 bases between the germline ends. Germline assignment: CDR1 DFQATT and CDR2 SNEGSKA (reference sequence). CDR3 protein: CSARVPSTATDTQYF. CDR3 coding DNA: TGCAGTGCTAGAGTCCCGTCCACGGCAACAGATACGCAGTATTTT.

In its sample, this clonotype was seen many times. The chain combines TRBV12-3 or TRBV12-4 with TRBJ1-4; weak D call: TRBD1 (5 bases). Trimming left V 4 bases short and J 0 bases short, with 9 bases between. There are 15 residues in the CDR3. CDR3 coding DNA: TGTGCCAGCAGTTATAGAGGGGCAACTAATGAAAAACTGTTTTTT. Residues: CASSYRGATNEKLFF.

Sample share makes this clonotype medium-sized. The chain recombines TRBV6-1 with TRBJ1-6; no definite D call. CDR3 length equals 15 residues. Germline-derived CDR1 and CDR2 are MNHNS and SASEGT. Trimming stripped 2 bases from V and 7 bases from J, with 12 bases between. The CDR3 region has the DNA TGTGCCAGCAGTGAACGGGAAGCGAGAAATTCACCCCTCCACTTT. This codes for CASSEREARNSPLHF.

This clonotype was recorded at least ten times. The chain recombines TRBV6-6 with TRBJ2-2; tentatively, D is TRBD1 (6 bases). Germline V gene lookup returns CDR1 MNHNY and CDR2 SVGAGI (reference sequence). The CDR3 is 21 amino acids. The V gene lost 4 bases and the J gene lost 0 bases, with 27 bases spanning the gap. The CDR3, as DNA: TGTGCCAGCAGTTCATACAGGGACGAATCTCTCCTGATCGCGAACACCGGGGAGCTGTTTTTT. This gives the protein CASSSYRDESLLIANTGELFF.

A few counts support this clonotype. The rearrangement links TRBV19 to TRBJ1-5; 11 positions agree with TRBD1. This CDR3 is 16 amino acids long. Trimming at V came to 11 bases and at J to 0 bases, leaving 9 bases not matched to a gene. The V gene's germline CDR1 is LNHDA and CDR2 SQIVND (reference sequence). Written as DNA, the CDR3 is TGTGCCGGCGGACAGGGGGCCGTTAATAGCAATCAGCCCCAGCATTTT. Translating it yields CAGGQGAVNSNQPQHF.

In this sample, this clonotype turned up a few times. In DNA form, the CDR3 reads TGTGCCAGCAGCGGAACAGGGCAAATGAACTATGGCTACACCTTC. It translates to CASSGTGQMNYGYTF. The chain uses TRBV5-4 and TRBJ1-2; weak D call: TRBD1 (6 bases). V was clipped by 4 bases and J by 2 bases, with 15 bases between them. CDR1 is SGHNT and CDR2 is YYREEE in the germline V gene (reference sequence). There are 15 residues in the CDR3. Combining the CDR3 with reference TRBV5-4 and TRBJ1-2 gives the whole variable domain ETGVTQSPTHLIKTRGQQVTLRCSSQSGHNTVSWYQQALGQGPQFIFQYYREEENGRGNFPPRFSGLQFPNYSSELNVNALELDDSALYLCASSGTGQMNYGYTFGSGTRLTVV.

Note on this clonotype: It may be a read error: a sequence one base away is much more abundant. The rearrangement joins TRBV2 to TRBJ1-1; no clear D gene. The CDR3 extends over 13 amino acids. Trimming took 6 bases from V and 1 from J, leaving 9 bases between them. The germline V gene has CDR1 SNHLY and CDR2 FYNNEI. The CDR3 loop reads CASSSFRNTEAFF. CDR3 nucleotide sequence: TGTGCCAGCAGCTCTTTCAGGAACACTGAAGCTTTCTTT.

Details on this clonotype: Given a much more abundant clone one base away, this may be a read error. The DNA for the CDR3 is TGCGCCAGCAGCTCCCCCCCCGACAGAAGCGAGCAGTGCTTC. Translating it yields CASSSPPDRSEQCF. This chain links TRBV5-1 with TRBJ2-7, with D possibly TRBD1 on 5 matching bases. This CDR3 region has 14 residues. Germline assignment: CDR1 SGHRS and CDR2 YFSETQ.

This clonotype has ten or more counts. The chain carries TRBV7-8 and TRBJ2-1; unclear D gene. Germline loops: CDR1 SGHVS, CDR2 FQNEAQ. Trimming cost V 4 bases and J 10 bases, with 11 bases left between them. This CDR3 is 12 amino acids long. CDR3 in DNA: TGTGCCAGCAGCTCCCCCGGGCCCGAGCAGTTCTTC. Translation gives CASSSPGPEQFF.

Comments on this clonotype: This may arise from a read error, as a much more abundant clone is one base away. The chain has TRBV12-3 or TRBV12-4 and TRBJ1-6; D uncertain. This CDR3 is 13 amino acids long. Trimming removed 8 bases at V and 10 bases at J, with 15 bases between. CDR3 nucleotide sequence: TGTGCCAGCTCCGTGGACCATCGGTCACCCCTCCACTTT. Amino acid sequence: CASSVDHRSPLHF.

This clonotype was recorded many times. The chain carries TRBV5-5 and TRBJ2-2; 11 nucleotides line up with TRBD2. Germline trimming cut 4 bases from V and 5 bases from J; bases unmatched to any gene: 7. Germline V gene lookup returns CDR1 SGHKS and CDR2 YYEKEE (reference sequence). The CDR3 is 16 residues long. The CDR3 coding sequence is TGTGCCAGCAGCATAACTAGCGGGAGTAGGACCGGGGAGCTGTTTTTT. Protein sequence: CASSITSGSRTGELFF.

This clonotype was counted only a few times. V is TRBV6-1 and J is TRBJ1-1; 7 bases are a match to TRBD1. V was pared by 4 bases and J by 1 base, with 9 bases of the junction left unmatched. The CDR3 totals 16 residues. Germline V CDR1 and CDR2: MNHNS, SASEGT. Here the CDR3 reads CASSAQGLKGNTEAFF. In nucleotides, the CDR3 is TGTGCCAGCAGTGCACAGGGGCTAAAGGGGAACACTGAAGCTTTCTTT.

The chain links TRBV3-1 to TRBJ2-5, with TRBD1 matching 10 bases. This CDR3 is built from 15 residues. Trimming cost V 6 bases and J 5 bases; bases outside gene matches: 9. The germline V gene encodes CDR1 LGHDT and CDR2 YNNKEL (reference sequence). The DNA of the CDR3 is TGTGCCAGCAGTTTCAGGCAGGACAGGGGGGAGACCCAGTACTTC. Protein sequence: CASSFRQDRGETQYF.

The table lists this clonotype with many counts. J is TRBJ2-1 and V is TRBV6-1; D unresolved. The germline V gene has CDR1 MNHNS and CDR2 SASEGT. This CDR3 is built from 17 residues. V was trimmed by 6 bases and J by 5 bases, leaving 23 bases between them. The CDR3 DNA reads as TGTGCCAGCAGGGCCCCCTTCGACACCACGGCTCACAATGAGCAGTTCTTC. It is translated as CASRAPFDTTAHNEQFF.

This clonotype was seen repeatedly, ten times or more. This chain links TRBV5-1 with TRBJ1-1; D possibly corresponds to TRBD1 (6 bases). This CDR3 has 14 amino acids. Trimming stripped 5 bases from V and 3 bases from J, with 14 bases between. Germline V gene data show CDR1 as SGHRS and CDR2 as YFSETQ. CDR3 sequence: CASRSGGADTEAFF. CDR3 nucleotides: TGCGCCAGCAGGTCCGGGGGGGCTGACACTGAAGCTTTCTTT.

This clonotype is judged medium-sized. V usage is TRBV12-3 or TRBV12-4 and J usage is TRBJ1-5, with D possibly being TRBD1 (5 bases). V was pared by 4 bases and J by 7 bases, with 17 bases between. The CDR3 loop spans 15 amino acids. CDR3 nucleotides: TGTGCCAGCAGTTCAAGAGGGGTAGGGTTCCAGCCCCAGCATTTT. Amino acid sequence: CASSSRGVGFQPQHF.

This clonotype is medium-sized. The rearrangement uses TRBV7-9 and TRBJ1-1; D is uncertain. V gave up 5 bases and J gave up 7 bases, with 17 bases separating them. Looked up from germline, CDR1 is SEHNR and CDR2 is FQNEAQ (reference sequence). The CDR3 is made up of 14 amino acids. The CDR3 region has the DNA TGTGCCAGCAGCCCCCCGGGCCCTGGGGATGAAGCTTTCTTT. It codes for CASSPPGPGDEAFF.